This T cell receptor (beta chain) was retrieved from a study of shared clonotypes between healthy human individuals (dated by TCRdb to 2020 to 2021). About the study as a whole: Two women and a few men aged 18 to 49 years were included in the cohort. For each donor, CD4 naive and CD4 memory were each given three plates, CD8 naive was given two plates, and CD8 memory was given one plate. The study deeply sequenced blood TCR repertoires of five healthy adults to estimate repertoire size and the extent of clonotype sharing between individuals. To increase sequencing depth and limit assay-specific biases, TCR repertoire library preparation and sequencing were carried out by different laboratories using diverse techniques. Each donor's leukapheresis produced roughly between about 0.85 and 10 billion PBMCs. What the study reported, not specific to this receptor: Higher generation probabilities were observed for clonotypes shared by all four sorted-subset donors than for non-shared clonotypes. Only blood was sampled, and tissue TCR repertoires likely differ from those in blood. Even with the large sequencing depth, rarefaction of the sorted-subset datasets indicated that sequencing was incomplete. Estimated clonotype richness was generally larger for naive than for memory subsets. Pairwise subsampling indicated that sequencing depth was expected to affect the degree of clonotype sharing among donors. Around 5.4% of naive CD4, 3.5% of naive CD8, about 2.1% of memory CD4, and approximately 0.39% of memory CD8 clonotypes were shared across four donors. Because the study included only a small number of donors, the genetic and exposure-history diversity represented was limited.

Concerning this clone itself: Its target antigen remains unknown. Base qualities are missing; no much larger clone stands one base away.

V is reduced by 2 bases and J by 5 bases, leaving a spacing of 12 bases between them. The CDR3 starts with the cysteine, ends with the phenylalanine, and has 14 residues. This entry keeps only the CDR3 DNA: 42 bases, framed from base 1. CDR1 and CDR2 are drawn from the germline V gene: SGHVS, FQNEAQ. TCR CDR3 regions were amplified from genomic DNA by multiplex PCR using the deep immunoSEQ assay. Extracted genomic DNA from each cell subset was spread evenly across all wells of several immunoSEQ 96-well plates, with each plate serving as a replicate. For sorted subsets, each replicate PCR was loaded with 200 ng genomic DNA, equivalent to about 30,000 T cell genomes. Purified libraries were measured with a Qubit 3.0 fluorometer, size-checked on a Bioanalyzer 2100, and measured again with the KAPA Library Quantification kit. Each immunoSEQ 96-well plate was sequenced on its own single-read 150-cycle Illumina NextSeq 550 flow cell. The paper's data handling went like this. The immunoSEQ output contained only junctional sequences without quality scores, so filtering could not match that applied to full-length reads. To assign V/J genes and CDR3, sequences were annotated using PyIR, a Python wrapper for IgBLAST v1.9, with IMGT germline references. Reads were removed for weak V/J assignments (E-value above 1e-6), missing CDR3, stop codons, out-of-frame junctions, or ambiguous translated residues. V3J clonotypes were defined as sequences sharing an identical inferred V gene, J gene, and CDR3 amino acid sequence. Percentage overlap between repertoires was calculated by dividing the number of shared unique clonotypes by the size of the smaller repertoire. RTK rarefaction, the Chao1 estimator, and Recon v2.1 estimates of unobserved clonotypes were used to assess repertoire richness. For all TCRbeta clonotypes obtained by the gDNA method from a handful of donors, generation probabilities were computed with OLGA. TCRdb re-hosts the immuneACCESS table, in-frame sequences only. Its copies lack some clones; in the studies checked, an unresolved V gene accounts for under half of them, and the cause for the rest is not known. The V and J calls and clone size are taken from that table; D and trimming were inferred from the DNA. This sample has under 2,500,000 clones in its table, and under 97% of those were observed once. The top ten clones comprise around 0.13% of the sample.

The donors were healthy, HIV-negative adults who had no recently reported acute infections or vaccinations. Every donor was a Caucasian adult living in Nashville, Tennessee, USA. CD4+ T cells were enriched by magnetic negative selection, after which naive cells were positively selected on CD45RA and the negative fraction was taken as the memory subset. Blood was collected by leukapheresis, and PBMCs were isolated by Ficoll-Histopaque density gradient centrifugation and then cryopreserved in liquid nitrogen vapor phase. Purity and quantity of every magnetically sorted T cell population were checked by analytical flow cytometry. Each sorted fraction had its genomic DNA isolated and then quantified by UV absorbance on a Nanodrop 2000c.

The sequence came from a man between 18 and 35 years old in good health. The chain employs TRBV7-8 and TRBJ2-5; the D gene assignment is ambiguous. The sequencing sample was made of naive CD4+ T cells sorted from blood. Explained via the paper, the cell subset or site label denotes: CD45RA+ positively selected. The CDR3 sequence is CASSLRRVRETQYF. The sequenced DNA: TGTGCCAGCAGCTTAAGACGAGTGCGGGAGACCCAGTACTTC.